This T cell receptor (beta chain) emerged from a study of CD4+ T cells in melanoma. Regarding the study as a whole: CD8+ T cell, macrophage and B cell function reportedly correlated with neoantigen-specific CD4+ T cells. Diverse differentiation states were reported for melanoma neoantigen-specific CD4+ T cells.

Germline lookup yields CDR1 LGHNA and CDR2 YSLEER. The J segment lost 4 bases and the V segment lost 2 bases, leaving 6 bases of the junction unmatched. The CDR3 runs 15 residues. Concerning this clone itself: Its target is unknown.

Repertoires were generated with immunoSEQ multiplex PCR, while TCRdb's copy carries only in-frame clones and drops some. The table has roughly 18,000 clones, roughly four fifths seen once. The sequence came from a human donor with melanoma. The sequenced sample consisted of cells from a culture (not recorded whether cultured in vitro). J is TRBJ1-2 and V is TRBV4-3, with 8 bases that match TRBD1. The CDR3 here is CASSQHAGGAYGYTF. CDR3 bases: TGCGCCAGCAGCCAACACGCAGGGGGCGCCTATGGCTACACCTTC.